The subject of this entry is one T cell receptor (beta chain). Trimming at V came to 6 bases and at J to 3 bases, leaving 8 bases not matched to a gene. The CDR3 is made up of 15 amino acids. The V gene's germline CDR1 is MDHEN and CDR2 SYDVKM. This sample was taken from a study of T-cell reconstitution after alpha-beta-depleted transplantation in children. Unique molecular identifiers were incorporated during preparation of the TCRbeta library. TCRdb called the PCR reads again in MiXCR, with one record for every CDR3 protein. This sample carries hundreds of thousands of distinct CDR3 sequences, under 15% of them seen once, and the ten largest clones take 2% to 2.5%.

The TCR sequence derives from a male patient younger than 18 who had a stem cell transplant for acute myeloid leukemia, so the T cells may come from the graft donor. The sequencing used PBMCs, mostly from graft donor cells, collected 360 days after TCRalphabeta/CD19-depleted stem cell transplant. V gene TRBV28 combines with J gene TRBJ2-7; the match to TRBD1 covers 10 bases. The CDR3 loop is CASRRGDRGFYEQYF. For the CDR3, the DNA is TGTGCCAGCAGGAGGGGGGACAGGGGATTCTACGAGCAGTACTTC.